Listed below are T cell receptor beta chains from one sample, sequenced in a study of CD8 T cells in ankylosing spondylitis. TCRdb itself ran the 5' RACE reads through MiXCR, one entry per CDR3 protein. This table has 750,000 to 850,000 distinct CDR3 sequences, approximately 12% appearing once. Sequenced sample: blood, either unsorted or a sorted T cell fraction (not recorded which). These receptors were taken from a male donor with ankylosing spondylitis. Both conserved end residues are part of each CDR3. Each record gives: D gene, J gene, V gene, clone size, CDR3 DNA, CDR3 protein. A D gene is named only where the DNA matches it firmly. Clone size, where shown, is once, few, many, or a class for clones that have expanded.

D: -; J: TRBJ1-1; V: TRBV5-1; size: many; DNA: TGCGCCAGCAGCTGGGCAGGAGGGACTGAAGCTTTCTTT; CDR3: CASSWAGGTEAFF
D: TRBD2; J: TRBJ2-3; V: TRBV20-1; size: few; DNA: TGCAGTGCTAGATGGTTAGCGGGGGGGTACCCAGATACGCAGTATTTT; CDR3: CSARWLAGGYPDTQYF
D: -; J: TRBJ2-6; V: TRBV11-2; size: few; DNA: TGTGCCAGCAGCTTAGATTCCGGCTCTGGGGCCAACGTCCTGACTTTC; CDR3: CASSLDSGSGANVLTF
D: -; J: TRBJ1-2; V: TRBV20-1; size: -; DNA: TGCAGTGTCGTGGACCCTCCCGGGGGCTACACCTTC; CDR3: CSVVDPPGGYTF
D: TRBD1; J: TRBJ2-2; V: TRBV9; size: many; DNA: TGTGCCAGCAGCGTAATGGGACAGGCTAACACCGGGGAGCTGTTTTTT; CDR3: CASSVMGQANTGELFF
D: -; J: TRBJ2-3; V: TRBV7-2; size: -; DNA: TGTGCCAGCAGCTTATTGACCGGCTGGGAGTATTTT; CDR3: CASSLLTGWEYF
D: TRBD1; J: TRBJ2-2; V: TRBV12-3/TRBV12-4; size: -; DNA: TGTGCCAGCAGCCCCTCAAAGGGAGGGACAGGGGGCACCGGGGAGCTGTTTTTT; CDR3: CASSPSKGGTGGTGELFF
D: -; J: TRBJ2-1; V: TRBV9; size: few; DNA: TGTGCCAGCAGCGACCGATACAGGGATGGAGAGCAGTTCTTC; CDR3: CASSDRYRDGEQFF
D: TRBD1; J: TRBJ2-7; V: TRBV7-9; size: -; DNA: TGTGCCAGCAGCTTAATTGTCGGACAGGGCTGGAACGAGCAGTACTTC; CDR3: CASSLIVGQGWNEQYF
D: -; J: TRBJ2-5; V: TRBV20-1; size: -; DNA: TGCAGTGCTAGAGATTGGGACACTCAAGAGACCCAGTACTTC; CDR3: CSARDWDTQETQYF
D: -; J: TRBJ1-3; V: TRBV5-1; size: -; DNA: TGCGCCAGCAGCCCGAGGGGGGTCAGCTCTGGAAACACCATATATTTT; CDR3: CASSPRGVSSGNTIYF
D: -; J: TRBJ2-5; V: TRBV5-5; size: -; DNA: TGTGCCAGCAGCTTAGGAGGGTTCAGGGAGACCCAGTACTTC; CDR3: CASSLGGFRETQYF
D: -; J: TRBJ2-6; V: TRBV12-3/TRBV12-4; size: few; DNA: TGTGCCAGCAGTTTAAGGACGCGCTCTGGGGCCAACGTCCTGACTTTC; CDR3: CASSLRTRSGANVLTF
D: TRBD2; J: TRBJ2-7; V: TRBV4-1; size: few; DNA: TGCGCCAGCAGCCAAAGCGGGGGGATCCACTACGAGCAGTACTTC; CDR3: CASSQSGGIHYEQYF
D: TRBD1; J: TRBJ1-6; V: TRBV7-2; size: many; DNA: TGTGCCAGCAGCCCTCCGGACAGGGGGTTTGATTCACCCCTCCACTTT; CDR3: CASSPPDRGFDSPLHF
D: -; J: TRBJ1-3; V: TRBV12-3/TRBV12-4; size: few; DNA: TGTGCCAGCAGTTTAAGGCGGGCCAGTGGAAACACCATATATTTT; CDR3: CASSLRRASGNTIYF
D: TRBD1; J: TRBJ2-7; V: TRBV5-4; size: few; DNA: TGTGCCAGCAGCTTCGGGACAGGGGATCACGAGCAGTACTTC; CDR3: CASSFGTGDHEQYF
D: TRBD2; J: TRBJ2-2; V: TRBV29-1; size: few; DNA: TGCAGCGTCCGGGTGGGGGGGGATAACACCGGGGAGCTGTTTTTT; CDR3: CSVRVGGDNTGELFF
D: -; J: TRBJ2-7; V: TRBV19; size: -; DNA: TGTGCCAGTAGTCCTAAAAACCACCGGGCCAGACGGGAGCAGTACTTC; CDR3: CASSPKNHRARREQYF
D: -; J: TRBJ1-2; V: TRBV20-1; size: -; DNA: TGCAGTGCAAGAAGGGCAGATGGAGGCTACACCTTC; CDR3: CSARRADGGYTF
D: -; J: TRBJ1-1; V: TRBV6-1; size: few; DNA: TGTGCCAGCAGTCCCGGGAGCTACTACACTGAAGCTTTCTTT; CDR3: CASSPGSYYTEAFF
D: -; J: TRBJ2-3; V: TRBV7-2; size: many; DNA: TGTGCCAGCAGCTTAGCGCTGTTAGCAGATACGCAGTATTTT; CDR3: CASSLALLADTQYF
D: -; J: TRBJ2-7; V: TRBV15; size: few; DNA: TGTGCCACCAGCAGAGACAGGGCGATCTACGAGCAGTACTTC; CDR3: CATSRDRAIYEQYF
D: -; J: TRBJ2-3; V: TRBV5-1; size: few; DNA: TGCGCCAGCAGTACGAGGACAGACACAGATACGCAGTATTTT; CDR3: CASSTRTDTDTQYF
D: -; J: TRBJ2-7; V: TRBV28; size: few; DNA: TGTGCCAGCAGTTTAACGGTCCCAGGGGACTTCCACGAGGAGTACTTC; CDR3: CASSLTVPGDFHEEYF
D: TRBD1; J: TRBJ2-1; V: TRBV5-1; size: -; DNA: TGCGCCAGCAGCTCAGGGGGACAGCCCTACAATGAGCAGTTCTTC; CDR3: CASSSGGQPYNEQFF
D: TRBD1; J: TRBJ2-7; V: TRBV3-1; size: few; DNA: TGTGCCAGCCAAAGGACAGGTTACTACGAGCAGTACTTC; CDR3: CASQRTGYYEQYF
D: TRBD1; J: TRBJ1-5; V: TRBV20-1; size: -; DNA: TGCAGTGCTAGTGGAAGACAGGGGGCCTGGAATCAGCCCCAGCATTTT; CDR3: CSASGRQGAWNQPQHF
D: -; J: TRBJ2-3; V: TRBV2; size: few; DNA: TGTGCCAGCAGTGAACGGCGCGGGGATACGCAGTATTTT; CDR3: CASSERRGDTQYF
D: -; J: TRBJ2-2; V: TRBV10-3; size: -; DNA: TGTGCCATCAGTGAGTTATCCCCCGCCTGGGAGCTGTTTTTT; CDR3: CAISELSPAWELFF
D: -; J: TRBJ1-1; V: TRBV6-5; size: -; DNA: TGTGCCAGCATTACGTTGACAGGTCTCGGGAACACTGAAGCTTTCTTT; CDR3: CASITLTGLGNTEAFF
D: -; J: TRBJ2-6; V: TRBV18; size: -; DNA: TGTGCCAGCTCACCAACGTGGGGATCTGGGGCCAACGTCCTGACTTTC; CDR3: CASSPTWGSGANVLTF